This T cell receptor (beta chain) came from a study of beta chain features in type 1 diabetes. To note about this clone: Antigen: not known.

Overall study results and limits: Any role of HLA type in TCRB rearrangement remained unresolved here.

Reverse transcribing all isolated RNA meant expressed TCRB transcripts were sequenced. Some clones are missing from TCRdb's copy, which holds only in-frame ones; the method was immunoSEQ multiplex PCR. Of around 290,000 clones detected, about 8.5% appear once; the ten largest clones hold more than 1%. The CDR3 length is 14 residues. Germline CDR1 and CDR2: MRHNA and SNTAGT. V was shortened by 2 bases and J by 7 bases, with 12 bases between the two germline ends. Purities in excess of 95% were seen in all sorted populations. The specimen was central memory CD4+ T cells from blood. The clonotype comes from a woman between 18 and 30 years old in good health. The chain has TRBV6-4 and TRBJ2-1; D remains ambiguous. This chain's CDR3 is CASSDSSPWNEQFF. CDR3 in DNA: TGTGCCAGCAGTGACAGTTCCCCTTGGAATGAGCAGTTCTTC.